Listed below are T cell receptor beta chains from one sample, sequenced in a study of blood T cell repertoires in COVID-19. Profiling relied on immunoSEQ multiplex PCR, and the TCRdb table lists in-frame clones only, not all of them. The sample shows over 200,000 clones, roughly nine tenths of them seen only once. The sequencing sample was made of PBMCs or T cells enriched from blood (not recorded which). The receptors were sampled from a man aged 25-45 years who had recovered from COVID-19. CDR3s leave out the opening cysteine and the closing phenylalanine or tryptophan. The size field is filled for only some rows; it gives once, few, many or a size class.

v_call clone_size cdr3_aa
TRBV5-1 . ASSLAALVNTEAF
TRBV7-9 once ASATNTEAF
TRBV3-1/TRBV3-2 many ASSRTVDQPQH
TRBV27 . ASSPDVRDRGQSSGNTIY
TRBV28 . ASSFSASGSYEQY
TRBV28 . ASSRGQSDQPQH
TRBV6-5 . ASSSGTGGSYNEQF
TRBV28 . ASSLTPRGAKNIQY
TRBV4-2 . ASSQEGGQGGLETQY
TRBV5-6 . ASSLVTRNTEAF
TRBV7-9 . ASSWGEGTQH
TRBV7-3 . ASSFETSGYNEQF
TRBV14 . ASSQLDYVEQY
TRBV7-2 . ASSLISTGGGYT
TRBV15 once ATSRDASGTGTNEQF
TRBV9 . ASSVTGGRGGYT
TRBV27 . ASSLRWQGDSYT
TRBV11-2 . ASSQREGRIRETQY
TRBV14 . ASSRVGVETGELF
TRBV6-2/TRBV6-3 . ASSRDRGQPLH
TRBV19 . ASTGYTEAF
TRBV5-1 . ASSLADPGGETQY
TRBV10-3 . AVRGYEHSGNTIY
TRBV30 . AWNRGQDYGYT
TRBV30 . ASRTGGKYEQY
TRBV30 few AWSGTGQPEAF
TRBV11-1 . ASSSKNRAYEQY
TRBV7-2 . ASSDRGRLNSPLH
TRBV7-9 . ASSLGDRFKEKLF
TRBV30 once AWDAGVHTQY
TRBV30 . AWSSWQGIWGEQF
TRBV3-1/TRBV3-2 . ASSQDTTDTQY